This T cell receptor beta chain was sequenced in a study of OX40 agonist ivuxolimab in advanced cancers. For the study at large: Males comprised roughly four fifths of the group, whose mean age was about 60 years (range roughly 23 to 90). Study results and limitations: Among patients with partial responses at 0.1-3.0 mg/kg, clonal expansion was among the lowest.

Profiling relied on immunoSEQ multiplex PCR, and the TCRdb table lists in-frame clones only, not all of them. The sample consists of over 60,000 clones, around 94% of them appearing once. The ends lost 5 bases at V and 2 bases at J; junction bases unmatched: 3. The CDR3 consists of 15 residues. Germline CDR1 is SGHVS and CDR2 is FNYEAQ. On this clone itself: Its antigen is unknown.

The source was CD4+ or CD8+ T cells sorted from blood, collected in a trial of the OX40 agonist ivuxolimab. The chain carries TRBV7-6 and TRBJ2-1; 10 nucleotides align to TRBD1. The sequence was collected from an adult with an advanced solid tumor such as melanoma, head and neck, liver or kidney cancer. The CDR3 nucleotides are TGTGCCAGCAGCGCGGGGACAGGGGCCTACAATGAGCAGTTCTTC. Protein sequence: CASSAGTGAYNEQFF.